This TCR beta chain comes out of a study of prognosis after radiotherapy for stage I lung cancer. Study-wide context: Radiotherapy took the form of SBRT (3 to 5 fractions) with a biologically effective dose of at least 100 Gy. Study results and caveats: Unique TCR clones declined after stereotactic body radiation therapy, from a median around 10,000 to 6,500.

The CDR3 has 12 amino acids. CDR1 and CDR2 from the germline V gene are DFQATT and SNEGSKA (reference sequence). Multiplex PCR in two rounds served to amplify TCR beta CDR3 from genomic DNA. Used in first-round PCR were primers specific to each TRBV and TRBJ gene. Amplification in the second PCR round was performed with universal primers. MiXCR was run by TCRdb on the multiplex PCR reads, yielding one entry per CDR3 protein. Of about 35,000 distinct CDR3 sequences listed, under 40% are singletons. As regards this clonotype: The target antigen is unknown. One end of the junction varies from germline; a read error may be responsible.

V usage is TRBV20-1 and J usage is TRBJ1-1, with D hard to call. The source is a donor over 45 with non-small cell lung cancer. The sample here was PBMCs, taken before or after stereotactic body radiation therapy (not recorded which). DNA of the CDR3: TGCAGTGCTAGGGTAGAATTTACTGAAGCCTTCTTT. Protein sequence: CSARVEFTEAFF.